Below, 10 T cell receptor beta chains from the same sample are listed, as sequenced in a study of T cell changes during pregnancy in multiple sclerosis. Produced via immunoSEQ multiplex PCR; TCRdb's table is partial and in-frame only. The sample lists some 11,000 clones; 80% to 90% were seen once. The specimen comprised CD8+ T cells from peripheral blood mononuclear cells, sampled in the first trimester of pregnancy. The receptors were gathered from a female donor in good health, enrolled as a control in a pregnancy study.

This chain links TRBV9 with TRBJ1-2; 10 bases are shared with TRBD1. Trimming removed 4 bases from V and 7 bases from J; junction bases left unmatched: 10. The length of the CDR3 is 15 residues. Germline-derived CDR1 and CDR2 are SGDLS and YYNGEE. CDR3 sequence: CASSPERTGGGGYTF. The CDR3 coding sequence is TGTGCCAGCAGCCCGGAGAGGACAGGGGGAGGTGGCTACACCTTC.

The CDR3 protein is CASSIGGQNTEAFF. CDR3 coding DNA: TGTGCCAGTAGTATAGGGGGACAGAACACTGAAGCTTTCTTT. This chain joins TRBV19 and TRBJ1-1, with D possibly TRBD1 on 6 matching bases. Germline V CDR1 and CDR2: LNHDA, SQIVND (reference sequence). The CDR3 is 14 residues long. Trimming stripped 1 base from V and 1 base from J, with 7 bases between.

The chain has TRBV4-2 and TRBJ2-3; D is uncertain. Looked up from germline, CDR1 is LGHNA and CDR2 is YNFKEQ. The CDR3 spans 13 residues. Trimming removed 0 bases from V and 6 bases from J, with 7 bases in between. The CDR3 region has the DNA TGTGCCAGCAGCCAAGAATTAGTGGATACGCAGTATTTT. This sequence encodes CASSQELVDTQYF.

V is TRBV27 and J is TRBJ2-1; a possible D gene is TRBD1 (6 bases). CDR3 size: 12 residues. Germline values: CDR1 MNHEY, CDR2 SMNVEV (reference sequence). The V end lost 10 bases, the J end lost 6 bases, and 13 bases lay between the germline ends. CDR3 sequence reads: CAIRVGANEQFF. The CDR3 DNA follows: TGTGCCATACGTGTGGGGGCCAATGAGCAGTTCTTC.

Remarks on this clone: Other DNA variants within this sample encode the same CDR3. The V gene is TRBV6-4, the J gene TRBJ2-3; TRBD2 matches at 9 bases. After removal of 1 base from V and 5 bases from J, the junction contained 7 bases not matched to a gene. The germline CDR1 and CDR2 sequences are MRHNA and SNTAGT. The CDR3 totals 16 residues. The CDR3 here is CASSDLAGGPRDTQYF. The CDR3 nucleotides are TGTGCCAGCAGTGACTTGGCGGGGGGGCCAAGAGATACGCAGTATTTT.

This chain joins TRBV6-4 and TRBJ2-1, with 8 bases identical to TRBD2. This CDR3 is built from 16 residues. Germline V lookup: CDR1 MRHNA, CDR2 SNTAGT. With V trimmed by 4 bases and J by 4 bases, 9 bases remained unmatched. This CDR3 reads CASSVTGTSGYNEQFF. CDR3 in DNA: TGTGCCAGCAGTGTCACCGGGACTAGTGGGTACAATGAGCAGTTCTTC.

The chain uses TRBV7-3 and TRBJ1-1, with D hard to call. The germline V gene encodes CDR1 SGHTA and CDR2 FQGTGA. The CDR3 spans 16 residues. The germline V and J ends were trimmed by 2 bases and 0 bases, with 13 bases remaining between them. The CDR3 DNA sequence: TGTGCCAGCAGCTTAGAGCGGGTCCGCCTGAACACTGAAGCTTTCTTT. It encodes CASSLERVRLNTEAFF.

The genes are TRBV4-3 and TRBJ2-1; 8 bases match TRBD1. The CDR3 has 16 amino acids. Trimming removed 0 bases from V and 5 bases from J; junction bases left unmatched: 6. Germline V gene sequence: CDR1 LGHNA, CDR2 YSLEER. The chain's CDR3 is CASSQDFWTGNNEQFF. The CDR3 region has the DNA TGCGCCAGCAGCCAAGATTTCTGGACAGGGAACAATGAGCAGTTCTTC.

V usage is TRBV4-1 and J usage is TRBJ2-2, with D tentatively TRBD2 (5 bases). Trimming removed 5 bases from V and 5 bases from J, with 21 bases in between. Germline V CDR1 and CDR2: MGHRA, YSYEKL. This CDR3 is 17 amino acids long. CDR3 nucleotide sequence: TGCGCCAGCAGCTGGTCTGGGTCGGCGACTATGACCGGGGAGCTGTTTTTT. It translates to CASSWSGSATMTGELFF.

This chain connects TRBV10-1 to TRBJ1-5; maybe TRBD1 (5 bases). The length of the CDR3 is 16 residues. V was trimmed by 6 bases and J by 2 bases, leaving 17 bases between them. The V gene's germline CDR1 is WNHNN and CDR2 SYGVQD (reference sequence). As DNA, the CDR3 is TGCGCCAGCAGAAAAAAGCAAGGGGCCGGCAATCAGCCCCAGCATTTT. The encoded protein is CASRKKQGAGNQPQHF.